Listed below are T cell receptor beta chains from one sample, sequenced in a study of shared clonotypes between healthy human individuals. Sequenced by immunoSEQ multiplex PCR; TCRdb stores in-frame clones only, minus some. There are 330,000 or so clones in the sample; 73% occur only once, and around 9.3% lies in the top ten. The material sequenced was memory CD4+ T cells sorted from blood. The receptors stem from a man aged 25-45 years in good health. CDR3s include the opening cysteine and the closing phenylalanine or tryptophan. The D gene is left open where the match is weak. Size values are once, few and many counts, or a class for expanded clones, and some rows have none.

d_gene	v_gene	j_gene	abundance	CDR3aa	CDR3nt
.	TRBV6-6	TRBJ1-2	.	CASSYRISTGGYTF	TGTGCCAGCAGTTACCGTATTTCGACTGGTGGCTACACCTTC
.	TRBV6-5	TRBJ1-5	.	CASSEGSNQPQHF	TGTGCCAGCAGTGAGGGTAGCAATCAGCCCCAGCATTTT
TRBD2	TRBV7-6	TRBJ2-5	.	CASSRTSGWKETQYF	TGTGCCAGCAGCCGGACTAGCGGGTGGAAAGAGACCCAGTACTTC
TRBD2	TRBV29-1	TRBJ2-7	.	CSVALAAASGSSYEQYF	TGCAGCGTTGCCCTCGCCGCAGCTAGCGGGAGTAGCTACGAGCAGTACTTC
.	TRBV14	TRBJ1-2	few	CASSRTSAYGYTF	TGTGCCAGCAGCCGCACGTCGGCCTATGGCTACACCTTC
.	TRBV14	TRBJ2-5	once	CASSQESRPAETQYF	TGTGCCAGCAGCCAAGAATCAAGGCCCGCGGAGACCCAGTACTTC
.	TRBV5-5	TRBJ1-2	.	CASSLAGDNYGYTF	TGTGCCAGCAGCTTGGCAGGGGACAACTATGGCTACACCTTC
.	TRBV11-2	TRBJ2-5	.	CASSPHKETQYF	TGTGCCAGCAGCCCACACAAAGAGACCCAGTACTTC
.	TRBV7-9	TRBJ2-7	.	CASSLYRGSSLEKGYEQYF	TGTGCCAGCAGCTTATATCGGGGCTCTTCGCTCGAGAAGGGCTACGAGCAGTACTTC
.	TRBV18	TRBJ1-2	.	CASSPPTSGSSATGYTF	TGTGCCAGCTCACCACCCACCTCCGGGTCCTCAGCCACTGGCTACACCTTC
.	TRBV2	TRBJ2-1	.	CASREDRIEFF	TGTGCCAGCAGGGAGGACCGAATCGAATTCTTC
.	TRBV6-5	TRBJ2-3	.	CASSYGHDTDTQYF	TGTGCCAGCAGTTACGGACACGACACAGATACGCAGTATTTT
.	TRBV4-1	TRBJ1-1	.	CASSQFSVGYTEAFF	TGCGCCAGCAGCCAATTTTCAGTTGGATACACTGAAGCTTTCTTT
.	TRBV25-1	TRBJ2-5	.	CASSLLETQYF	TGTGCCAGCAGTCTCCTAGAGACCCAGTACTTC
.	TRBV7-7	TRBJ2-6	.	CASSVGTMPQSRANVLTF	TGTGCCAGCAGCGTTGGAACTATGCCACAAAGTCGGGCCAACGTCCTGACTTTC
.	TRBV10-3	TRBJ2-1	.	CAISESGGRGYYNEQFF	TGTGCCATCAGTGAGTCAGGTGGGCGCGGCTACTACAATGAGCAGTTCTTC
TRBD1	TRBV27	TRBJ2-3	.	CASSSAGQGYTDTQYF	TGTGCCAGCAGTTCCGCGGGACAGGGTTACACAGATACGCAGTATTTT
.	TRBV7-9	TRBJ2-2	once	CASSALGRNTGELFF	TGTGCCAGCAGCGCACTAGGCCGGAACACCGGGGAGCTGTTTTTT
.	TRBV28	TRBJ1-5	.	CASSPGVAGHQPQHF	TGTGCCAGCAGTCCAGGGGTGGCAGGTCATCAGCCCCAGCATTTT
.	TRBV19	TRBJ2-2	.	CASSIMGGPTGTGELFF	TGTGCCAGTAGTATTATGGGCGGGCCGACCGGGACCGGGGAGCTGTTTTTT
TRBD2	TRBV6-5	TRBJ2-3	.	CASSSSSGGWGTQYF	TGTGCCAGCAGTTCCTCTAGCGGGGGCTGGGGTACGCAGTATTTT
.	TRBV19	TRBJ2-5	.	CASSVRYQETQYF	TGTGCCAGTAGTGTCAGATACCAAGAGACCCAGTACTTC
.	TRBV2	TRBJ2-5	.	CASSEGPDLKETQYF	TGTGCCAGCAGTGAAGGGCCTGATCTCAAGGAGACCCAGTACTTC
.	TRBV6-5	TRBJ2-7	.	CASSYASSDYEQYF	TGTGCCAGCAGTTACGCGTCTTCGGACTACGAGCAGTACTTC
.	TRBV7-9	TRBJ1-5	.	CASSLQGRGQPQHF	TGTGCCAGCAGCTTACAGGGCAGGGGTCAGCCCCAGCATTTT
TRBD2	TRBV6-5	TRBJ2-1	many	CASSTQPGLENEQFF	TGTGCCAGCAGTACCCAACCGGGACTAGAGAATGAGCAGTTCTTC
.	TRBV28	TRBJ1-1	.	CASSFLRGGSRTEAFF	TGTGCCAGCAGTTTCTTGCGGGGGGGAAGTCGCACTGAAGCTTTCTTT
.	TRBV9	TRBJ1-1	.	CASSVAARGSTEAFF	TGTGCCAGCAGCGTAGCGGCCAGGGGCAGCACTGAAGCTTTCTTT